This T cell receptor (beta chain) stems from a study of blood T cell repertoires in COVID-19. Generated by immunoSEQ multiplex PCR, the TCRdb table keeps only in-frame clones and is missing some. The sample consists of around 200,000 clones, roughly nine tenths of them appearing once. This CDR3 region has 16 residues. Germline CDR1 DFQATT, CDR2 SNEGSKA (reference sequence). V was pared by 3 bases and J by 0 bases, with 17 bases between. The rearrangement links TRBV20-1 to TRBJ1-2; no firm D call. The sequenced sample was PBMCs or T cells enriched from blood (not recorded which). This receptor was taken from a woman in her thirties or forties with acute COVID-19. The CDR3 reads CSASVSPRTSNYGYTF. The CDR3 coding sequence is TGCAGTGCTAGTGTCTCACCACGAACTTCTAACTATGGCTACACCTTC.